The 32 T cell receptor beta chains below all came from one sample that was sequenced in a study of shared clonotypes between healthy human individuals. The data were produced by immunoSEQ multiplex PCR, yet TCRdb's version contains in-frame clones alone and is incomplete. This sample has fewer than 2.5 million clones, with 93% found just once. The sequencing input was naive CD4+ T cells from PBMCs. Subset here: CD45RA+ positively selected. Source of these receptors: a young man in good health. Some clones in this sample may be carry-over from other donors' samples.

The chain combines TRBV5-1 with TRBJ2-7; D is possibly TRBD1 (6 bases). Germline loops: CDR1 SGHRS, CDR2 YFSETQ. Trimming cost V 4 bases and J 2 bases, with 13 bases left between them. The CDR3 consists of 14 residues. CDR3 loop: CASSPSDRTYEQYF. The DNA for the CDR3 is TGCGCCAGCAGCCCTTCGGACAGAACCTACGAGCAGTACTTC.

This clone was counted once. Other nucleotide sequences in the sample specify the same CDR3. V gene TRBV28 combines with J gene TRBJ1-5; D is ambiguous. The CDR3 has 12 residues. Trimming left V 3 bases short and J 7 bases short, with 7 bases between. CDR1 and CDR2 from the germline V gene are MDHEN and SYDVKM. The chain's CDR3 is CASSLFRQPQHF. The CDR3 nucleotides read TGTGCCAGCAGTTTGTTCCGCCAGCCCCAGCATTTT.

This clone was observed once. The V call is TRBV18, the J call TRBJ2-7; tentatively, D is TRBD1 (5 bases). From germline, CDR1 is KGHSH and CDR2 LQKENI. The V end lost 2 bases, the J end lost 2 bases, and 13 bases lay between the germline ends. The CDR3 totals 15 residues. The CDR3 DNA reads as TGTGCCAGCTCACCAACCTCAGGGATCGCCTACGAGCAGTACTTC. It encodes CASSPTSGIAYEQYF.

V and J are TRBV28 and TRBJ2-7; D uncertain. Per germline, CDR1 MDHEN and CDR2 SYDVKM. The CDR3 has 12 residues. V was shortened by 2 bases and J by 2 bases, with 4 bases between the two germline ends. The CDR3 bases are TGTGCCAGCAGTTTAATCCCCTACGAGCAGTACTTC. Translating it yields CASSLIPYEQYF. Complete variable domain (other parts from reference TRBV28 and TRBJ2-7): DVKVTQSSRYLVKRTGEKVFLECVQDMDHENMFWYRQDPGLGLRLIYFSYDVKMKEKGDIPEGYSVSREKKERFSLILESASTNQTSMYLCASSLIPYEQYFGPGTRLTVT.

The V gene is TRBV5-6, the J gene TRBJ2-4, with D hard to call. Trimming cost V 0 bases and J 1 base, with 11 bases left between them. Looked up from germline, CDR1 is SGHDT and CDR2 is YYEEEE. The CDR3 totals 16 residues. The CDR3 spells CASSLDPLGAKNIQYF. The DNA for the CDR3 is TGTGCCAGCAGCTTGGACCCTCTGGGGGCCAAAAACATTCAGTACTTC. Full variable domain (outside the CDR3, taken from reference TRBV5-6 and TRBJ2-4): DAGVTQSPTHLIKTRGQQVTLRCSPKSGHDTVSWYQQALGQGPQFIFQYYEEEERQRGNFPDRFSGHQFPNYSSELNVNALLLGDSALYLCASSLDPLGAKNIQYFGAGTRLSVL.

V and J are TRBV7-2 and TRBJ2-3; 9 bases are shared with TRBD1. The CDR3 is 15 amino acids. J lost 7 bases, V lost 1 base, and 6 bases had no gene match. The germline CDR1 and CDR2 sequences are SGHTA and FQGNSA. CDR3 nucleotides: TGTGCCAGCAGCTTAGGGACAGGGGCTTACAATACGCAGTATTTT. It yields the protein CASSLGTGAYNTQYF.

The genes are TRBV5-1 and TRBJ2-3, with 8 bases aligning to TRBD2. V shed 2 bases and J 0 bases; nucleotides not matched to a gene: 2. Germline CDR1 SGHRS, CDR2 YFSETQ. CDR3 length equals 15 residues. The CDR3 nucleotides read TGCGCCAGCAGCTTCTGGACTAGCAGCACAGATACGCAGTATTTT. It yields the protein CASSFWTSSTDTQYF.

The chain couples TRBV28 to TRBJ2-7, with 8 bases fitting TRBD2. Germline loops: CDR1 MDHEN, CDR2 SYDVKM. The length of the CDR3 is 15 residues. With V trimmed by 6 bases and J by 0 bases, 7 bases remained unmatched. The CDR3 region has the DNA TGTGCCAGCAGGCGAAGCGGGAGCACCTCCTACGAGCAGTACTTC. Amino acid sequence: CASRRSGSTSYEQYF.

The J gene is TRBJ2-3, the V gene TRBV6-5, with 7 bases fitting TRBD2. V dropped 6 bases and J dropped 4; count of bases not matched to a gene: 10. The CDR3 has 15 residues. Germline CDR1 is MNHEY and CDR2 is SVGAGI. CDR3 bases: TGTGCCAGCAGCTCTCCTACGGGGGGTCCAGATACGCAGTATTTT. Protein product: CASSSPTGGPDTQYF.

The chain links TRBV14 to TRBJ1-4, with TRBD1 as a possible D gene (5 bases). Trimming stripped 5 bases from V and 11 bases from J, with 18 bases between. This CDR3 is 14 amino acids long. Germline CDR1 is SGHDN and CDR2 is FVKESK. CDR3 amino acids: CASSYSGTGRKLFF. The CDR3 region has the DNA TGTGCCAGCAGCTACTCCGGGACCGGGCGGAAACTGTTTTTT.

Only one count was recorded for this clone. This sequence joins TRBV5-1 and TRBJ1-4; weak D call: TRBD1 (5 bases). Germline assignment: CDR1 SGHRS and CDR2 YFSETQ. The ends were cut back, 2 bases at V and 4 bases at J, with 9 bases in the middle. The CDR3 runs to 14 residues. The CDR3 reads CASSFGRVNEKLFF. The CDR3 DNA sequence: TGCGCCAGCAGCTTCGGCAGGGTTAATGAAAAACTGTTTTTT.

The genes are TRBV23-1 and TRBJ2-3; no clear D. TRBV23-1 is marked as an open reading frame, function uncertain. The CDR3 spans 16 residues. With 1 base removed from V and 2 bases from J, the gap between germline ends came to 13 bases. CDR3 sequence: CASSQCKGAPTDTQYF. In DNA, the CDR3 is TGCGCCAGCAGTCAATGTAAGGGTGCCCCCACAGATACGCAGTATTTT.

The gene calls are TRBV28 and TRBJ1-1; D uncertain. The CDR3 sequence is 14 residues long. Trimming took off 6 bases at V and 2 bases at J, with 13 bases between the two ends. Germline V gene sequence: CDR1 MDHEN, CDR2 SYDVKM. This CDR3 reads CASRRGVRNTEAFF. As DNA, the CDR3 is TGTGCCAGCAGGCGTGGCGTCAGAAACACTGAAGCTTTCTTT.

V gene TRBV19 combines with J gene TRBJ2-1; 7 bases line up with TRBD1. Unmatched junction bases numbered 12, after V lost 7 bases and J lost 9 bases. Germline assignment: CDR1 LNHDA and CDR2 SQIVND (reference sequence). The CDR3 extends over 14 amino acids. The CDR3 region is CASIDRDRTFEQFF. CDR3 sequence (DNA): TGTGCCAGTATCGATAGGGACAGAACCTTTGAGCAGTTCTTC. The full variable domain, in which reference TRBV19 and TRBJ2-1 provide the parts outside the CDR3, is DGGITQSPKYLFRKEGQNVTLSCEQNLNHDAMYWYRQDPGQGLRLIYYSQIVNDFQKGDIAEGYSVSREKKESFPLTVTSAQKNPTAFYLCASIDRDRTFEQFFGPGTRLTVL.

This clone was detected once. The rearrangement links TRBV9 to TRBJ2-7; 7 bases align to TRBD2. The germline V gene has CDR1 SGDLS and CDR2 YYNGEE. V dropped 2 bases and J dropped 3; count of bases not matched to a gene: 5. The CDR3 runs to 14 residues. This CDR3 is CASSVGGSYYEQYF. The CDR3 region has the DNA TGTGCCAGCAGCGTGGGCGGGAGCTACTACGAGCAGTACTTC.

The chain uses TRBV9 and TRBJ2-3; possible D gene TRBD1, 6 bases. Per germline, CDR1 SGDLS and CDR2 YYNGEE. The CDR3 loop spans 17 amino acids. Deletions cut 3 bases from V and 0 bases from J, with 17 bases between. The CDR3 protein is CASSEPPEDRSTDTQYF. The CDR3, as DNA: TGTGCCAGCAGCGAGCCCCCCGAGGACAGAAGCACAGATACGCAGTATTTT.

The CDR3 sequence is CASSQTWGGNEKLFF. CDR3 in DNA: TGTGCCAGCAGCCAAACTTGGGGGGGCAATGAAAAACTGTTTTTT. The chain carries TRBV7-2 and TRBJ1-4; D might be TRBD1 (6 bases). The V end lost 5 bases, the J end lost 5 bases, and 15 bases lay between the germline ends. CDR3 length: 15 residues. The germline gives CDR1 SGHTA, CDR2 FQGNSA.

CDR3 protein: CASSLTGGTTNYGYTF. The CDR3 coding sequence is TGCGCCAGCAGCCTTACCGGCGGGACAACGAACTATGGCTACACCTTC. The chain links TRBV5-1 to TRBJ1-2, with D possibly TRBD1 on 6 matching bases. The ends were cut back, 4 bases at V and 2 bases at J, with 18 bases in the middle. The CDR3 has 16 residues. CDR1 is SGHRS, CDR2 YFSETQ, per germline.

The genes are TRBV2 and TRBJ2-7; the match to TRBD2 covers 15 bases. Germline V gene data show CDR1 as SNHLY and CDR2 as FYNNEI. Trimming removed 6 bases from V and 2 bases from J; junction bases left unmatched: 5. This CDR3 contains 16 residues. The CDR3 DNA reads TGTGCCAGCAGGCCGGGACTAGCGGGAGGACCCTACGAGCAGTACTTC. Translation: CASRPGLAGGPYEQYF.

The chain employs TRBV7-2 and TRBJ2-7; D is possibly TRBD2 (6 bases). Germline CDR1 reads SGHTA; CDR2 reads FQGNSA. CDR3 length: 15 amino acids. V was shortened by 1 base and J by 5 bases, with 15 bases between the two germline ends. The CDR3 loop is CASSLDRDSLHEQYF. In nucleotides, the CDR3 is TGTGCCAGCAGCTTAGACCGGGACTCCCTCCACGAGCAGTACTTC.

The rearrangement uses TRBV11-2 and TRBJ2-2; D might be TRBD1 or TRBD2, each matching 5 bases. This CDR3 region has 15 residues. Trimming took 2 bases from V and 0 from J, leaving 7 bases between them. Germline V gene lookup returns CDR1 SGHAT and CDR2 FQNNGV. The CDR3 loop reads CASSLMGANTGELFF. The CDR3 nucleotides are TGTGCCAGCAGCTTAATGGGGGCGAACACCGGGGAGCTGTTTTTT.

The chain is built from TRBV18 and TRBJ2-1; D is unclear. The V and J ends lost 4 bases and 13 bases respectively, with 11 bases between them. The CDR3 has 11 residues. Germline loops: CDR1 KGHSH, CDR2 LQKENI. CDR3 residues: CASSLGLDQFF. In nucleotides, the CDR3 is TGTGCCAGCTCACTAGGGCTAGATCAGTTCTTC.

The rearrangement links TRBV7-2 to TRBJ2-1; D is uncertain. The V end was cut by 6 bases, the J end by 0 bases, with 12 bases between. The CDR3 is made up of 15 amino acids. Germline V gives CDR1 SGHTA, CDR2 FQGNSA. Written as DNA, the CDR3 is TGTGCCAGCAGATCAGACGGCAGCTCCTACAATGAGCAGTTCTTC. Translating it yields CASRSDGSSYNEQFF.

The genes are TRBV5-1 and TRBJ2-5, with a possible D match to TRBD2 (5 bases). The V gene lost 5 bases and the J gene lost 1 base, with 9 bases spanning the gap. The CDR3 spans 13 residues. Germline CDR1 and CDR2: SGHRS and YFSETQ. The CDR3 region has the DNA TGCGCCAGCAGGGACTTCGGCCAAGAGACCCAGTACTTC. It encodes CASRDFGQETQYF.

V usage is TRBV25-1 and J usage is TRBJ2-3; 8 nucleotides align to TRBD2. Germline assignment: CDR1 MGHDK and CDR2 SYGVNS. V gave up 5 bases and J gave up 1 base; unmatched junction bases: 14. This CDR3 comprises 18 residues. The CDR3 here is CASSPSLGSGSGTDTQYF. CDR3 nucleotide sequence: TGTGCCAGCAGTCCCTCTCTAGGGAGCGGGAGCGGCACAGATACGCAGTATTTT.

The chain employs TRBV9 and TRBJ1-2; the D gene is possibly TRBD1 (5 bases). The germline gives CDR1 SGDLS, CDR2 YYNGEE. This CDR3 has 13 residues. Trimming pared 2 bases from V and 8 bases from J, leaving 13 bases between. CDR3 protein: CASSVMTAAGYTF. In nucleotides, the CDR3 is TGTGCCAGCAGCGTTATGACAGCCGCAGGCTACACCTTC.

The rearrangement joins TRBV7-8 to TRBJ2-3; D may be TRBD2 (6 bases). The germline gives CDR1 SGHVS, CDR2 FQNEAQ. With 3 bases removed from V and 4 bases from J, the gap between germline ends came to 17 bases. CDR3 length: 16 residues. This CDR3 reads CASSLLNGRVSDTQYF. CDR3 in DNA: TGTGCCAGCAGCTTGTTAAACGGGAGAGTCTCAGATACGCAGTATTTT.

CDR3 region: CASRNRDHSGNTIYF. The CDR3 DNA reads TGTGCCAGTAGGAACCGGGACCACTCTGGAAACACCATATATTTT. The J gene is TRBJ1-3, the V gene TRBV19, with D perhaps TRBD1 (5 bases). The CDR3 sequence is 15 residues long. V lost 6 bases and J lost 0, with 12 bases in between. The germline V gene has CDR1 LNHDA and CDR2 SQIVND (reference sequence). Complete variable domain (other parts from reference TRBV19 and TRBJ1-3): DGGITQSPKYLFRKEGQNVTLSCEQNLNHDAMYWYRQDPGQGLRLIYYSQIVNDFQKGDIAEGYSVSREKKESFPLTVTSAQKNPTAFYLCASRNRDHSGNTIYFGEGSWLTVV.

The CDR3: CSVDGLADSYEQYF. Written as DNA, the CDR3 is TGCAGCGTTGACGGACTAGCGGACTCCTACGAGCAGTACTTC. V gene TRBV29-1 combines with J gene TRBJ2-7; 10 nucleotides line up with TRBD2. This CDR3 has 14 amino acids. V gave up 3 bases and J gave up 0 bases; unmatched junction bases: 2. Germline V gene sequence: CDR1 SQVTM, CDR2 ANQGSEA.

This clone has just one count. V is TRBV29-1 and J is TRBJ2-3; D remains ambiguous. Germline values: CDR1 SQVTM, CDR2 ANQGSEA. Trimming removed 2 bases from V and 3 bases from J, with 9 bases in between. This CDR3 contains 13 residues. The CDR3 coding sequence is TGCAGCGTTGAAAGGGTAGGGACAGATACGCAGTATTTT. Translated, it gives CSVERVGTDTQYF.

The rearrangement links TRBV19 to TRBJ2-5; D is perhaps TRBD2 (5 bases). Germline V lookup: CDR1 LNHDA, CDR2 SQIVND (reference sequence). This CDR3 has 14 amino acids. V was cut by 5 bases and J by 1 base, with 11 bases left in between. This chain's CDR3 is CASSLTNFQETQYF. CDR3 bases: TGTGCCAGTAGTCTGACTAATTTCCAAGAGACCCAGTACTTC.

This chain links TRBV6-6 with TRBJ2-5; a possible D gene is TRBD2 (5 bases). The CDR3 spans 14 residues. Per germline, CDR1 MNHNY and CDR2 SVGAGI (reference sequence). V was cut by 1 base and J by 2 bases, with 8 bases left in between. The CDR3 nucleotides read TGTGCCAGCAGTTACTGGGGAGTTCAAGAGACCCAGTACTTC. Its translation is CASSYWGVQETQYF.